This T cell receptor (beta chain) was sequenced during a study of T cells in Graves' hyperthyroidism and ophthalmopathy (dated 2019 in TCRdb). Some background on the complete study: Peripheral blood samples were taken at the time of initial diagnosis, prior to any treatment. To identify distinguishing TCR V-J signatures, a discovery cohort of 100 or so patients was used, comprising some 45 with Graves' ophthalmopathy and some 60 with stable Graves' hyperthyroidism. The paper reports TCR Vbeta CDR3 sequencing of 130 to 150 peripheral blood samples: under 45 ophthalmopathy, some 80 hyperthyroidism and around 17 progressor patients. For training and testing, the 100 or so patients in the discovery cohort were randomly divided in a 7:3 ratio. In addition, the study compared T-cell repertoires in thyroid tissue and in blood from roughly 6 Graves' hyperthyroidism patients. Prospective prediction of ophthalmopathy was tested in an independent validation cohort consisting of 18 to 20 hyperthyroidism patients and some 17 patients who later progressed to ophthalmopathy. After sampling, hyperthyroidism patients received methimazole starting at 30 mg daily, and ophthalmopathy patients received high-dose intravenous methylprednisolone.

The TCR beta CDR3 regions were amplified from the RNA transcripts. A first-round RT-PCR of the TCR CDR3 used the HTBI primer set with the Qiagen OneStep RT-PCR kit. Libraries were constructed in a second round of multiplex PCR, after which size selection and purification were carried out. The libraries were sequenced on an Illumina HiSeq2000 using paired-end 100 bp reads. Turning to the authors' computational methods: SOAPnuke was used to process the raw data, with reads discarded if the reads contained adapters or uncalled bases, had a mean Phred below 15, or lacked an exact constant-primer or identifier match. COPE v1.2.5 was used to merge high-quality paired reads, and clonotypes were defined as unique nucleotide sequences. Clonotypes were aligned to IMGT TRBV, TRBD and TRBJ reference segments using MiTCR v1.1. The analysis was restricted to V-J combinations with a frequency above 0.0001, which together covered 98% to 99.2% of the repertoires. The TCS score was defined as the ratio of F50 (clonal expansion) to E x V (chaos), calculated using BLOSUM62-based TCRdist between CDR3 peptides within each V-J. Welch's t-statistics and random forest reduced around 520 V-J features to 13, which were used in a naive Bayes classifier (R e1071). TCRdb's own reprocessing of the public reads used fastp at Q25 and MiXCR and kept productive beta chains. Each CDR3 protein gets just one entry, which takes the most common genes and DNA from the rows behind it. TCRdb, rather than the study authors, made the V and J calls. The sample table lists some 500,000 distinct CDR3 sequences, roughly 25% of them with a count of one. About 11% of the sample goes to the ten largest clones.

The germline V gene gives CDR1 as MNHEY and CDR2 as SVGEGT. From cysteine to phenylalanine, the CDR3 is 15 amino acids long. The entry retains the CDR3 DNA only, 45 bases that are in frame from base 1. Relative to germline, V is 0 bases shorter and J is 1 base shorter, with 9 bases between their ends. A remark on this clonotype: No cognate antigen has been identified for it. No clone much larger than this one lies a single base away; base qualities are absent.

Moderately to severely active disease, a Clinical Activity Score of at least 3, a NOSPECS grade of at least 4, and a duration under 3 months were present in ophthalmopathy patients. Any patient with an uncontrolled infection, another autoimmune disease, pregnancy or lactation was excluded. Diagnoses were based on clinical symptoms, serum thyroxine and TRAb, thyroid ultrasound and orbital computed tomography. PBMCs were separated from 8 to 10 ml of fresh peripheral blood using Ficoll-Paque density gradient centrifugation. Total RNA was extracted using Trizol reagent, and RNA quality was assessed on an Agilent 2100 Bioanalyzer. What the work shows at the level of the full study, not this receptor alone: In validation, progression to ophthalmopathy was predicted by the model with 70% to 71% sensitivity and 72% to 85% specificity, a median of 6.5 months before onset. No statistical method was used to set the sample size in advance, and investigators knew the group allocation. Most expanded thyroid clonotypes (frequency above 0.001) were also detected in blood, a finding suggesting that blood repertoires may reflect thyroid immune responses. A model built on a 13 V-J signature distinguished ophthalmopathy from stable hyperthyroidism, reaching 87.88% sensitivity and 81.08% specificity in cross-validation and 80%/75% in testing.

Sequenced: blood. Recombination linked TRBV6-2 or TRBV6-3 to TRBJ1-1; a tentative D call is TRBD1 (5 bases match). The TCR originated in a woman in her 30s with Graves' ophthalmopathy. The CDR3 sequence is CASSYSFQGNTEAFF. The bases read TGTGCCAGCAGTTACTCGTTCCAGGGGAACACTGAAGCTTTCTTT.